This T cell receptor beta chain was captured in a study of blood T cell repertoires in COVID-19. Study context: Samples of COVID-19 (acute and convalescent) were obtained from the United States, Italy and Spain. The cDNA or gDNA used as material had been derived from T cells, B-cell-depleted T cells, or PBMCs.

Authors' processing steps: Quantification of nucleated cells was approximated via reference gene primer amplification. Libraries were prepared by immunoSEQ multiplex PCR; TCRdb keeps only in-frame clonotypes and omits some of them. The V and J calls and clone size are taken from that table; D and trimming were inferred from the DNA. The sample carries around 100,000 clones, 91% recorded once. V was clipped by 3 bases and J by 9 bases; unmatched bases: 14. Germline V gives CDR1 DFQATT, CDR2 SNEGSKA (reference sequence). The CDR3 is 15 amino acids. The sequence was collected from a man between 18 and 29 years old with acute or convalescent COVID-19. The source material was peripheral blood. The chain employs TRBV20-1 and TRBJ2-1; the match to TRBD2 covers 7 bases. The CDR3 DNA sequence: TGCAGTGCTAGTCCCTTAGGGAGCGGGAAAGCTGAGCAGTTCTTC. Protein: CSASPLGSGKAEQFF.